This T cell receptor (beta chain) appears in the sequencing data of a study of blood T cell repertoires in COVID-19. About the research overall: Sites in the United States, Italy and Spain provided acute and convalescent COVID-19 samples. Sources were T cells, B-cell-depleted T cells, or PBMCs; the material itself was cDNA or gDNA.

V lost 0 bases, J lost 0 bases, and 7 bases lay in between. Germline V CDR1 and CDR2: SGHRS, YFSETQ. This CDR3 region has 15 residues. Per the authors' pipeline: By means of reference gene primer amplification, nucleated cell counts were estimated. Using immunoSEQ multiplex PCR, the repertoire was profiled, and TCRdb retains in-frame clones only, with some absent. V, J and clone size derive from that table, while D and trimming were established from the DNA sequence. The sample carries 70,000 to 95,000 clones, nearly 95% recorded once. The receptor's source is a human donor with active COVID-19. The donor label of this sample is uncertain. Sequencing was carried out using peripheral blood. This chain links TRBV5-1 with TRBJ2-1; D is ambiguous. The CDR3 DNA follows: TGCGCCAGCAGCTTGGAATTCGTCTCCTACAATGAGCAGTTCTTC. Encoded protein: CASSLEFVSYNEQFF.